This TCR beta chain was captured in a study of T cells in Graves' hyperthyroidism and ophthalmopathy. Study-wide background: At the time of initial diagnosis and before any treatment, peripheral blood was collected.

Patients showing uncontrolled infection, other autoimmune disease, pregnancy or lactation were ineligible. Together with thyroid ultrasound, orbital computed tomography, serum thyroxine and TRAb, clinical symptoms were used for diagnoses. Amplification of TCR beta CDR3 regions used RNA as the template. First-round RT-PCR targeting the TCR CDR3 was performed with the HTBI primer set. TCRdb re-called the multiplex PCR reads through MiXCR, storing one row per CDR3 protein. The sample records around 690,000 distinct CDR3 sequences, about 20% being singletons. Looked up from germline, CDR1 is SGHRS and CDR2 is YFSETQ. This CDR3 has 15 amino acids. Unmatched junction bases numbered 10, after V lost 3 bases and J lost 4 bases.

The source of this sequence is a young man with Graves' ophthalmopathy. The specimen was blood. This sequence joins TRBV5-1 and TRBJ2-7; 7 bases agree with TRBD1. The CDR3 DNA reads as TGCGCCAGCAGCTGGACACAGGGGCACTCGTACGAGCAGTACTTC. It translates to CASSWTQGHSYEQYF.